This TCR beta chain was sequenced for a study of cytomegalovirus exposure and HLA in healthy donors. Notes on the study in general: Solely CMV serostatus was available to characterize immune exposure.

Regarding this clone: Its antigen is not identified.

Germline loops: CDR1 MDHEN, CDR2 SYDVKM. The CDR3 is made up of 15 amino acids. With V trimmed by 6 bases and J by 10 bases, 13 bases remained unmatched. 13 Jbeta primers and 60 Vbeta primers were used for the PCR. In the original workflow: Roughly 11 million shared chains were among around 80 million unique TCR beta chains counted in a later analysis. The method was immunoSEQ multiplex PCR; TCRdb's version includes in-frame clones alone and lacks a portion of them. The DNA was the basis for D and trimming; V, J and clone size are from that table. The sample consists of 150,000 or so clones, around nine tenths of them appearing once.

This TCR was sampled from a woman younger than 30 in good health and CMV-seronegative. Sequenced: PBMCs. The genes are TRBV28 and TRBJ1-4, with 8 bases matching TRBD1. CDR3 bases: TGTGCCAGCAGCCCTCTGACAGGGGCGAGGGGAAAACTGTTTTTT. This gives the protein CASSPLTGARGKLFF.